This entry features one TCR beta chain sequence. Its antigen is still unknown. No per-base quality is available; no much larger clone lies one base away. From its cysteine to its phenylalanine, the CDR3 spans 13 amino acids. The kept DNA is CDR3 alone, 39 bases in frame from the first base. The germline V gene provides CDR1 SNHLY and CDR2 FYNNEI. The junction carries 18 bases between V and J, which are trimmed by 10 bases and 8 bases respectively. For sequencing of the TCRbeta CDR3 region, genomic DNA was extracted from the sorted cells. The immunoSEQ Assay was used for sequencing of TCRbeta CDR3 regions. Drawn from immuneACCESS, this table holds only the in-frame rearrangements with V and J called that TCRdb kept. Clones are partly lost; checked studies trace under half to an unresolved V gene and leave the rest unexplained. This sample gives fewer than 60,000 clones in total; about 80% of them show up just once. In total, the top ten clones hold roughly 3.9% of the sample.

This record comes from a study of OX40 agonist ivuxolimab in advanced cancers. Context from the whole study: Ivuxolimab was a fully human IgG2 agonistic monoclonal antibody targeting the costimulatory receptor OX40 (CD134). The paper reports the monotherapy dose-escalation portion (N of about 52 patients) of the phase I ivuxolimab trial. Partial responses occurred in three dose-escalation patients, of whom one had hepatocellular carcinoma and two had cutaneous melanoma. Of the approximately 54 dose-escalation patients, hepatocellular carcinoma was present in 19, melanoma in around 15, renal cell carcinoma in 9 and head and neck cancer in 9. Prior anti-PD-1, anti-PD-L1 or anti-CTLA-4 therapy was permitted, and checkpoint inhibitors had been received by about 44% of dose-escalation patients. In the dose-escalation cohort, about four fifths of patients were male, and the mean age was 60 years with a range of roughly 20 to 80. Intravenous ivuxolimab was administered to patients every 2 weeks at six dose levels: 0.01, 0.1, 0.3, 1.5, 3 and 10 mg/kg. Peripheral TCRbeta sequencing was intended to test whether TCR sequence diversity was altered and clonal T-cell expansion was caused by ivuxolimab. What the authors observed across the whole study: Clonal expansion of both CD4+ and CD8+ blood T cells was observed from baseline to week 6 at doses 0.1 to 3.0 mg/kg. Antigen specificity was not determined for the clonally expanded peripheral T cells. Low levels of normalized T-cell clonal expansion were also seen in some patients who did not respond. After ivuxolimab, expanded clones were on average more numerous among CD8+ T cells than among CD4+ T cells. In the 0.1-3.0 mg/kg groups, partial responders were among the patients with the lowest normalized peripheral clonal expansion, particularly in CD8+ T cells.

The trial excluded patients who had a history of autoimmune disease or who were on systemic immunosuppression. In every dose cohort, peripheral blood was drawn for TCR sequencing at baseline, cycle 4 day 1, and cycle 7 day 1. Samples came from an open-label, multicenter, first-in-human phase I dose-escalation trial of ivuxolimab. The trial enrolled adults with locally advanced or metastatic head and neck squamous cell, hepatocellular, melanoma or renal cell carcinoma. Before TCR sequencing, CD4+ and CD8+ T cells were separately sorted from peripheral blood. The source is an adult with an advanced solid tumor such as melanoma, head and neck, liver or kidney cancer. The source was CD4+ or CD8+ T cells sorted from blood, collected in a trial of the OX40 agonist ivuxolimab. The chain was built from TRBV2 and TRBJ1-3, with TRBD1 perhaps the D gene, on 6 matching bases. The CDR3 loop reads CAITRGMRDTIYF. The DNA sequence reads TGTGCCATAACCAGGGGTATGAGGGACACCATATATTTT.